This record covers a single TCR beta chain. Antigen unknown. CDR1 SNHLY and CDR2 FYNNEI come from the germline V gene. The CDR3 is 15 amino acids. V was clipped by 6 bases and J by 4 bases, with 16 bases between them. The entirety of the isolated RNA underwent reverse transcription, so expressed TCRB transcripts were sequenced. TCRdb's copy holds only in-frame clones and misses some; the assay was immunoSEQ multiplex PCR. This sample has over 200,000 clones; roughly 10% occur once, and the top ten carry more than 0.015%. The data were obtained in a study of beta chain features in type 1 diabetes. Whole-study results and caveats: TCRB CDR3 length was moderately but significantly reduced in all four CD4+ subsets of Type 1 diabetes patients. Type 1 diabetes patients had VDJ junctions that carried fewer insertions and more deletions.

This receptor was identified in a man aged 25 to 45 with type 1 diabetes. Input material: naive CD4+ T cells from blood. This chain connects TRBV2 to TRBJ2-1, with D possibly being TRBD2 (5 bases). CDR3 bases: TGTGCCAGCAGGTCCCCGGGGAGCGTGTACAATGAGCAGTTCTTC. Translation: CASRSPGSVYNEQFF.